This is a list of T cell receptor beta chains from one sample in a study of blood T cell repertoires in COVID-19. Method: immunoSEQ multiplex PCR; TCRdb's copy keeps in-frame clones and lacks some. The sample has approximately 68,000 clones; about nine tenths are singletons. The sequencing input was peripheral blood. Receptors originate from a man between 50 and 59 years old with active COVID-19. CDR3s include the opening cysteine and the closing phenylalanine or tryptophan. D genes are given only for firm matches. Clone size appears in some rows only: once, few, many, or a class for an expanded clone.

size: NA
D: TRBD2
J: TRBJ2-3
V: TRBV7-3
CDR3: CASSTGTSGTDTQYF
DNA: TGTGCCAGCAGCACAGGGACTAGCGGCACAGATACGCAGTATTTT

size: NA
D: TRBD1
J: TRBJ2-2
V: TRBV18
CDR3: CASSPARTGGANTGELFF
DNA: TGTGCCAGCTCACCAGCCAGGACAGGGGGCGCGAACACCGGGGAGCTGTTTTTT

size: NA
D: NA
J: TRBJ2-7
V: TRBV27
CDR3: CASSLSRGPNYEQYF
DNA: TGTGCCAGCAGTTTATCCCGCGGCCCCAACTACGAGCAGTACTTC

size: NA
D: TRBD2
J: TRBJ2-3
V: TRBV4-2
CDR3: CASSVSGGFTDTQYF
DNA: TGTGCCAGCAGCGTTAGCGGGGGCTTCACAGATACGCAGTATTTT

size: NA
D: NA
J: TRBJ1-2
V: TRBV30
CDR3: CAWSLQSGGYTF
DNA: TGTGCCTGGAGTCTACAAAGCGGAGGCTACACCTTC

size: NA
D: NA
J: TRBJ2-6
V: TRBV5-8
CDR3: CASSLGALPSGANVLTF
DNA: TGTGCCAGCAGCTTAGGGGCCCTGCCCTCTGGGGCCAACGTCCTGACTTTC

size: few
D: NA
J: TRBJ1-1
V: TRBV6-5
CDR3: CASSKTANTEAFF
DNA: TGTGCCAGTTCGAAGACAGCGAACACTGAAGCTTTCTTT

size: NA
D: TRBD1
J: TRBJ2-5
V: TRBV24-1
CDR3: CATSDLTGGRETQYF
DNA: TGTGCCACCAGTGATTTAACAGGGGGTAGGGAGACCCAGTACTTC

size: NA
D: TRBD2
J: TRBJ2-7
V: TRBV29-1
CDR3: CSVDRGSNSYEQYF
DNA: TGCAGCGTTGATCGCGGGAGTAATTCCTACGAGCAGTACTTC

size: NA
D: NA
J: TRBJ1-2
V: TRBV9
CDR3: CASSAEQGGGYTF
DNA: TGTGCCAGCAGCGCCGAACAGGGCGGAGGCTACACCTTC

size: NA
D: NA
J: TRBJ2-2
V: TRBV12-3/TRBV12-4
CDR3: CASGHEGGELFF
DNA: TGTGCCAGCGGTCACGAGGGAGGGGAGCTGTTTTTT

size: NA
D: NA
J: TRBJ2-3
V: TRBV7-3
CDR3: CASSSRGRDTQYF
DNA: TGTGCCAGCAGCTCAAGGGGCCGGGATACGCAGTATTTT

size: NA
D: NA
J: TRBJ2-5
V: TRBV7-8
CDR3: CASSLDFPGEGTQYF
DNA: TGTGCCAGCAGCTTAGATTTCCCAGGGGAGGGGACCCAGTACTTC

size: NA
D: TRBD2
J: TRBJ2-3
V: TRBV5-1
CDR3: CASSLAYSGGGEDTQYF
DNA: TGCGCCAGCAGCTTGGCCTATAGCGGGGGAGGGGAAGATACGCAGTATTTT

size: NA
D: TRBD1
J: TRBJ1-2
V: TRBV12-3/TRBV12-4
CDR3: CASGQGLNYGYTF
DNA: TGTGCCAGCGGACAGGGGCTTAACTATGGCTACACCTTC

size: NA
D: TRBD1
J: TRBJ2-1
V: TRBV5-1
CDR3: CASSTTGTGANEQFF
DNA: TGCGCCAGCAGCACGACCGGGACAGGGGCCAATGAGCAGTTCTTC

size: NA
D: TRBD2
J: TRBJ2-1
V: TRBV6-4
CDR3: CASSDRGGRDEQFF
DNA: TGTGCCAGCAGTGACCGCGGGGGGAGGGATGAGCAGTTCTTC

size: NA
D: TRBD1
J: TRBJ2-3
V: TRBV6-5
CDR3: CASRPGTGEIDTQYF
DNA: TGTGCCAGCAGGCCCGGGACAGGGGAGATAGATACGCAGTATTTT

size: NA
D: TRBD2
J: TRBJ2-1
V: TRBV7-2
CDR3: CASSFRTSGALYNEQFF
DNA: TGTGCCAGCAGCTTCAGGACCAGCGGGGCGTTATACAATGAGCAGTTCTTC

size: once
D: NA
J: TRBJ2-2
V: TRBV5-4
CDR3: CASSRAIPGTNTGELFF
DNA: TGTGCCAGCAGCCGCGCTATTCCGGGAACGAACACCGGGGAGCTGTTTTTT

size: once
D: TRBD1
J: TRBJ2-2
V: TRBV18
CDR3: CASSPGQGDTGELFF
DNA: TGTGCCAGCTCACCCGGACAGGGAGACACCGGGGAGCTGTTTTTT

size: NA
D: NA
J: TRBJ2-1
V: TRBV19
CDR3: CASSIGLAEYNEQFF
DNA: TGTGCCAGTAGTATTGGTCTCGCGGAATACAATGAGCAGTTCTTC

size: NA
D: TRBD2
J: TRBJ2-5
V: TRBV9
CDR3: CASSVVASGSTETQYF
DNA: TGTGCCAGCAGCGTAGTAGCTAGCGGGAGTACGGAGACCCAGTACTTC

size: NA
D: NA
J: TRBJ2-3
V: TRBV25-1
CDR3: CASSEEQGAQYF
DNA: TGTGCCAGCAGTGAGGAACAGGGCGCGCAGTATTTT

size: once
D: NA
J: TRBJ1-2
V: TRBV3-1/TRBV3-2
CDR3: CASSQGGTPNYGYTF
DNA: TGTGCCAGCAGCCAAGGAGGGACACCAAACTATGGCTACACCTTC

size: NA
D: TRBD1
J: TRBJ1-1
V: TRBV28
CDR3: CASSSLGTGDTEAFF
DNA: TGTGCCAGCAGTTCCCTTGGGACAGGGGACACTGAAGCTTTCTTT

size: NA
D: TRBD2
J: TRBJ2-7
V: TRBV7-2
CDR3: CASSFRTSGSYEQYF
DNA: TGTGCCAGCAGCTTTCGGACTAGCGGGAGCTACGAGCAGTACTTC

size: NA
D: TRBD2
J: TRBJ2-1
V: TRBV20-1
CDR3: CSASTLRLAGNEQFF
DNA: TGCAGTGCTAGTACCTTGCGGCTAGCGGGGAATGAGCAGTTCTTC

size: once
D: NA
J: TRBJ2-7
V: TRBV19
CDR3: CASSIRGATYEQYF
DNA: TGTGCCAGTAGCATCCGGGGGGCCACCTACGAGCAGTACTTC

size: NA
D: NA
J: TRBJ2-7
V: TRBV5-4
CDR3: CASSLTRVKGTYEQYF
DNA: TGTGCCAGCAGCTTGACCAGGGTAAAAGGAACCTACGAGCAGTACTTC

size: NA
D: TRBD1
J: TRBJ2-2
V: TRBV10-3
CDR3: CAISEIWGTGNTGELFF
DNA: TGTGCCATCAGTGAGATTTGGGGGACAGGGAACACCGGGGAGCTGTTTTTT

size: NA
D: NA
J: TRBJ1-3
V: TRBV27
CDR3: CASRPGGEGNTIYF
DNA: TGTGCCTCACGACCCGGGGGAGAGGGAAACACCATATATTTT

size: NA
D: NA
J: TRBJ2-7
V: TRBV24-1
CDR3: CATSDPQTSYEQYF
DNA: TGTGCCACCAGTGATCCTCAAACATCCTACGAGCAGTACTTC

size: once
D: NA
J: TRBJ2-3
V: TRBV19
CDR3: CASSIGSGWDTDTDTQYF
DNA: TGTGCCAGTAGTATAGGCTCGGGTTGGGACACCGACACAGATACGCAGTATTTT

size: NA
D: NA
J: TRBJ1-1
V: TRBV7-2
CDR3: CASSLTGYGRAFF
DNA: TGTGCCAGCAGCTTAACAGGGTACGGGCGAGCTTTCTTT

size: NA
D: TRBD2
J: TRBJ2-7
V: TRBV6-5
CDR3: CASSWTGGTYEQYF
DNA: TGTGCCAGCAGTTGGACCGGGGGGACCTACGAGCAGTACTTC

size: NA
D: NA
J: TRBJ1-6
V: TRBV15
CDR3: CATSRIRGYNSPLHF
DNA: TGTGCCACCAGCCGGATCAGGGGCTATAATTCACCCCTCCACTTT

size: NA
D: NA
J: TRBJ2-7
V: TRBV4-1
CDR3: CASSQSASLQNYEQYF
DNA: TGCGCCAGCAGCCAAAGCGCATCTCTTCAGAACTACGAGCAGTACTTC

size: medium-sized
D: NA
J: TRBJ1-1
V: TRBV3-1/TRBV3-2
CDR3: CASRRDSPGQVLNTEAFF
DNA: TGTGCCAGCAGGAGGGATAGTCCGGGACAAGTTTTGAACACTGAAGCTTTCTTT

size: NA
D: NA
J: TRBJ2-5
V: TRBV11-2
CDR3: CASSFMGARETQYF
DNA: TGTGCCAGCAGCTTTATGGGGGCTCGAGAGACCCAGTACTTC

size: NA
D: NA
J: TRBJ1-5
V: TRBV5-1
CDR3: CASSPNGTPGQGPQHF
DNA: TGCGCCAGCAGCCCCAACGGGACTCCCGGTCAGGGGCCCCAGCATTTT

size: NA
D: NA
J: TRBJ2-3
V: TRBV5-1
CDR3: CASSHLGETSTDTQYF
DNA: TGCGCCAGCAGCCACCTCGGGGAGACTAGCACAGATACGCAGTATTTT

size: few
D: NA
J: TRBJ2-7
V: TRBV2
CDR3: CASRLDRRDDEQYF
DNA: TGTGCCAGCAGATTGGACAGGAGGGACGACGAGCAGTACTTC

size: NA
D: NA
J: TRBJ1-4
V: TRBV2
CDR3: CASSDWTGKGKLFF
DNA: TGTGCCAGCAGTGACTGGACCGGGAAGGGAAAACTGTTTTTT

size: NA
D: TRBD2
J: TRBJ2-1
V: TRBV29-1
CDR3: CSVEEGAGVEQFF
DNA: TGCAGCGTTGAAGAAGGCGCGGGGGTTGAGCAGTTCTTC

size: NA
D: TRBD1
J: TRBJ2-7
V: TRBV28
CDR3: CASRSTNEGQRSYEQYF
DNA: TGTGCCAGCAGATCGACAAATGAGGGACAGCGCTCCTACGAGCAGTACTTC

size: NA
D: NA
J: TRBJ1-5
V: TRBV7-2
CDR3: CASSLQESQPQHF
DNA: TGTGCCAGCAGCTTACAGGAATCTCAGCCCCAGCATTTT

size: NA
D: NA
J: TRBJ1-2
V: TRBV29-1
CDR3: CSVGVGLGGYTF
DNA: TGCAGCGTTGGGGTGGGGCTGGGTGGCTACACCTTC

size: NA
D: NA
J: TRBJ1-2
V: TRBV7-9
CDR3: CASRVLAANYGYTF
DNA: TGTGCCAGCAGGGTTTTGGCAGCTAACTATGGCTACACCTTC

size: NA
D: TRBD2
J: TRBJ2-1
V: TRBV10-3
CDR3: CAISESGSGGAYNEQFF
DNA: TGTGCCATCAGTGAGTCAGGGAGCGGGGGCGCCTACAATGAGCAGTTCTTC

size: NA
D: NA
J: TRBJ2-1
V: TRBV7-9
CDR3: CASSLFGQSSYNEQFF
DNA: TGTGCCAGCAGCTTGTTTGGGCAGAGCTCCTACAATGAGCAGTTCTTC

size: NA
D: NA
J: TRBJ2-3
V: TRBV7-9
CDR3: CASSFRWQADTQYF
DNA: TGTGCCAGCAGCTTCCGATGGCAGGCAGATACGCAGTATTTT

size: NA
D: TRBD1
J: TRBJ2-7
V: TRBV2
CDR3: CASKGTEGERQYF
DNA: TGTGCCAGCAAGGGGACAGAGGGGGAGCGTCAGTACTTC

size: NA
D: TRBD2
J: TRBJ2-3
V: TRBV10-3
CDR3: CAISPGTSSTDTQYF
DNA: TGTGCCATCAGTCCAGGGACTAGCAGCACAGATACGCAGTATTTT